This T cell receptor beta chain derives from a study of blood T cells in healthy people across ages. Whole-study results and caveats: Roughly linear age-related decline in beta diversity appeared, significant by age around 40. The CMV status of each donor remained undetermined, and this could have confounded shifts in expanded clonotypes.

Together with a sample-barcoded 5' primer, a J-beta primer mix was included in a second PCR lasting about 6 to 12 cycles. Every single cDNA molecule received a tag from a template-switch adaptor with 12 random nucleotides. TCRdb independently ran MiXCR on the 5' RACE reads; one entry per CDR3 protein. The repertoire holds around 790,000 distinct CDR3 sequences, with under 45% as singletons. Isolating PBMCs gave at least 6 million of these cells per sample. Comments on this clonotype: What it recognizes is unknown.

The source material was blood. The origin of this receptor is a man aged 60-69 years in good health.

The CDR3 loop is CASSPGTAPLTDTQYF. The CDR3 nucleotides read TGTGCCAGCAGCCCGGGGACAGCCCCTCTCACAGATACGCAGTATTTT. This chain joins TRBV7-3 and TRBJ2-3; 7 bases are a match to TRBD1. The ends lost 5 bases at V and 2 bases at J; junction bases unmatched: 10. The CDR3 runs to 16 residues. Germline V gives CDR1 SGHTA, CDR2 FQGTGA.